A single sample gave rise to the 7 T cell receptor beta chains below, sequenced in a study of T cells in Graves' hyperthyroidism and ophthalmopathy (dated by TCRdb to the late 2010s). Libraries came from multiplex PCR. Data came from an Illumina HiSeq 2000. TCR beta CDR3 regions were amplified from RNA transcripts. A first-round RT-PCR of the TCR CDR3 used the HTBI primer set with the Qiagen OneStep RT-PCR kit. TCRdb reworked the public reads: Q25 trimming with fastp, MiXCR clone assembly, productive beta chains retained. Each record represents a unique CDR3 protein, reported with the most common genes and DNA among its rows. The sample profile shows around 560,000 distinct CDR3 sequences; over 15% of them were found once. The ten largest clones represent approximately 20% of the sample. What was sequenced was blood. The source is a woman aged 18-29 years with Graves' hyperthyroidism.

The chain links TRBV20-1 to TRBJ2-4; TRBD2 matches 8 bases. There are 13 residues in the CDR3. Per the germline V gene, CDR1 is DFQATT and CDR2 is SNEGSKA (reference sequence). J lost 5 bases, V lost 7 bases, and 7 bases had no gene match. In nucleotides, the CDR3 is TGCAGTGGATGGGTACTAGCGGAAAACATTCAGTACTTC. It yields the protein CSGWVLAENIQYF.

J is TRBJ1-2 and V is TRBV15, with 7 bases fitting TRBD1. Trimming cost V 0 bases and J 2 bases; bases outside gene matches: 9. The CDR3 totals 17 residues. Germline V gene data show CDR1 as LNHNV and CDR2 as YYDKDF (reference sequence). The CDR3 loop reads CATSRERRGTENYGYTF. The CDR3 region has the DNA TGTGCCACCAGCAGAGAACGGCGTGGGACAGAAAACTATGGCTACACCTTC.

Points on this clonotype: This may come from a read error, since a much larger clone is one base off. The CDR3 sequence is CANSLAGQTNEQFF. The CDR3 bases are TGCGCCAACAGCTTGGCGGGACAGACGAATGAGCAGTTCTTC. The rearrangement joins TRBV5-1 to TRBJ2-1; maybe TRBD1 (7 bases). The CDR3 sequence is 14 residues long. Germline V gene sequence: CDR1 SGHRS, CDR2 YFSETQ.

This clonotype was detected a few times. J is TRBJ1-2 and V is TRBV7-3; no clear D gene. This CDR3 spans 10 amino acids. Trimming took 2 bases from V and 7 from J, leaving 2 bases between them. From germline, CDR1 is SGHTA and CDR2 FQGTGA. CDR3 DNA: TGTGCCAGCAGCTTAGGTGGCTACACCTTC. This encodes CASSLGGYTF.

In its sample, this clonotype was seen many times. V and J are TRBV11-1 and TRBJ1-1; no clear D. Germline loops: CDR1 SGHAT, CDR2 FQDESV (reference sequence). The CDR3 spans 15 residues. V lost 6 bases and J lost 1, with 15 bases in between. The CDR3 here is CASSPGGRANTEAFF. In nucleotides, the CDR3 is TGTGCCAGCAGTCCCGGAGGAAGGGCGAACACTGAAGCTTTCTTT.

There are many counts of this clonotype. The V call is TRBV12-3 or TRBV12-4, the J call TRBJ1-1; 7 nucleotides align to TRBD1. Losses at the gene ends were 5 bases for V and 0 bases for J; bases not matched to a gene: 6. The CDR3 length is 15 residues. For the CDR3, the DNA is TGTGCCAGCAGTGACCCGGGACAGTTGAACACTGAAGCTTTCTTT. The encoded protein is CASSDPGQLNTEAFF.

This clonotype occurred many times. This chain uses TRBV27 with TRBJ1-6; no firm D call. The germline CDR1 and CDR2 sequences are MNHEY and SMNVEV (reference sequence). This CDR3 region has 15 residues. Trimming pared 2 bases from V and 5 bases from J, leaving 10 bases between. The CDR3 region is CASSLQTGDNSPLHF. The CDR3 DNA follows: TGTGCCAGCAGTTTACAGACGGGTGATAATTCACCCCTCCACTTT.